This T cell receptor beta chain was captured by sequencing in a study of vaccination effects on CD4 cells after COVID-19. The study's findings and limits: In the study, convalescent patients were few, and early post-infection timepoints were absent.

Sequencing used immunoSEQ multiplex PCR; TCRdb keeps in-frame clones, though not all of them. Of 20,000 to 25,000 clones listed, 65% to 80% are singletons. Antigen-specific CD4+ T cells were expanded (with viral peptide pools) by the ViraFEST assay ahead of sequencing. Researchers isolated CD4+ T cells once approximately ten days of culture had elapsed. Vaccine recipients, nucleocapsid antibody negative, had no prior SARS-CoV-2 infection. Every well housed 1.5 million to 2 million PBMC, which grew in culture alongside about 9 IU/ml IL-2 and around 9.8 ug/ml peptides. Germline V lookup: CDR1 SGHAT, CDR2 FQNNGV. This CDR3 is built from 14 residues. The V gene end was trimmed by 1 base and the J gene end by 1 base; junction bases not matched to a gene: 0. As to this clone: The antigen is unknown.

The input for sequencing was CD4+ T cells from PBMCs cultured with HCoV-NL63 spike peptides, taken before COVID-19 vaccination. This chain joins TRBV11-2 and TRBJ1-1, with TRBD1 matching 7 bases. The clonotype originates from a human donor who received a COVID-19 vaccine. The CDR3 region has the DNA TGTGCCAGCAGCTTAGGGGACAGGAACACTGAAGCTTTCTTT. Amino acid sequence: CASSLGDRNTEAFF.